The rows below give T cell receptor beta chains drawn from one sample of a study of blood T cell repertoires in COVID-19. Sequenced by immunoSEQ multiplex PCR; TCRdb stores in-frame clones only, minus some. The sample gives about 260,000 clones, around 90% of which show up once; around 0.7% is in the top ten. The specimen sequenced was peripheral blood. These receptors all come from a human donor in a cohort sampled during active COVID-19. Each CDR3 is given with its conserved first and last residue. Each record gives: J gene, V gene, D gene, clone size, CDR3 protein, CDR3 DNA. D genes are given only for firm matches. Clone sizes are given selectively: once, few, many, or a class where the clone is expanded.

>TRBJ1-2|TRBV12-3/TRBV12-4|-|-
CASSLGGNYGYTF
TGTGCCAGCAGTTTAGGAGGGAACTATGGCTACACCTTC
>TRBJ2-2|TRBV7-2|-|-
CASSGGQTGELFF
TGTGCCAGCAGTGGGGGACAAACCGGGGAGCTGTTTTTT
>TRBJ2-6|TRBV21-1|-|-
CASTANYSLGRLYVSSGANVLTF
TGTGCCAGCACCGCAAACTACTCCCTCGGCAGACTTTATGTAAGCTCTGGGGCCAACGTCCTGACTTTC
>TRBJ2-1|TRBV6-2/TRBV6-3|-|-
CASSQGTTQFF
TGTGCCAGCAGCCAGGGGACAACGCAGTTCTTC
>TRBJ2-1|TRBV5-1|-|-
CASSFIHNEQFF
TGCGCCAGCAGCTTTATCCACAATGAGCAGTTCTTC
>TRBJ2-6|TRBV7-3|-|-
CASSLGHPRSGANVLTF
TGTGCCAGCAGCTTAGGACACCCCCGCTCTGGGGCCAACGTCCTGACTTTC
>TRBJ1-5|TRBV6-1|-|-
CASSEREYQPQHF
TGTGCCAGCAGTGAAAGAGAGTATCAGCCCCAGCATTTT
>TRBJ1-2|TRBV6-1|-|-
CASSEIDTNYGYTF
TGTGCCAGCAGTGAGATAGATACTAACTATGGCTACACCTTC
>TRBJ1-2|TRBV4-3|TRBD1|-
CASSQDIRGQSYGYTF
TGCGCCAGCAGCCAAGATATAAGGGGGCAATCCTATGGCTACACCTTC
>TRBJ2-3|TRBV19|-|-
CASSIGEDTQYF
TGTGCCAGTAGTATCGGAGAGGATACGCAGTATTTT
>TRBJ1-1|TRBV6-2/TRBV6-3|-|-
CASSLTLQGVIYEAFF
TGTGCCAGCAGCTTAACGCTACAGGGAGTGATATACGAAGCTTTCTTT
>TRBJ1-2|TRBV6-2/TRBV6-3|TRBD1|-
CASSPPRQGPNYGYTF
TGTGCCAGCAGCCCGCCCCGACAGGGTCCCAACTATGGCTACACCTTC
>TRBJ1-4|TRBV2|-|-
CASSGASYEKLFF
TGTGCCAGCAGTGGCGCCTCATATGAAAAACTGTTTTTT
>TRBJ1-2|TRBV15|TRBD1|once
CATSRGQGVNYGYTF
TGTGCCACCAGCAGAGGACAGGGGGTTAACTATGGCTACACCTTC
>TRBJ2-7|TRBV5-5|TRBD2|few
CASSDGLAFDEQYF
TGTGCCAGCAGTGATGGACTAGCGTTTGACGAGCAGTACTTC
>TRBJ2-5|TRBV19|TRBD2|-
CASSTALGGKGSIVKDF
TGTGCCAGTAGTACCGCCCTGGGAGGGAAGGGGAGCATTGTCAAGGACTTC
>TRBJ1-1|TRBV5-6|TRBD1|-
CASSLPGTGNTEAFF
TGTGCCAGCAGCTTGCCCGGGACAGGGAACACTGAAGCTTTCTTT
>TRBJ2-7|TRBV2|TRBD2|-
CASSIAGGWDEQYF
TGTGCCAGCAGCATAGCGGGAGGGTGGGACGAGCAGTACTTC
>TRBJ2-3|TRBV10-1|TRBD1|-
CASSPTGGSTDTQYF
TGCGCCAGCAGTCCCACAGGGGGATCTACAGATACGCAGTATTTT
>TRBJ2-7|TRBV9|-|-
CASSVDPFRAVNEQYF
TGTGCCAGCAGCGTAGATCCGTTCCGCGCTGTCAACGAGCAGTACTTC
>TRBJ1-2|TRBV4-3|TRBD1|-
CASSQGWERDRPREGYTF
TGCGCCAGCAGCCAAGGATGGGAAAGGGACAGGCCCAGGGAAGGCTACACCTTC
>TRBJ2-1|TRBV7-3|-|-
CASSPPGTIYNEQFF
TGTGCCAGCAGCCCCCCCGGGACAATTTACAATGAGCAGTTCTTC
>TRBJ2-7|TRBV28|-|-
CASRPAVGQPPSYEQYF
TGTGCCAGCAGACCAGCCGTAGGACAGCCGCCGTCCTACGAGCAGTACTTC
>TRBJ2-7|TRBV28|-|-
CASSLADLTYEQYF
TGTGCCAGCAGTTTAGCGGACTTAACCTACGAGCAGTACTTC
>TRBJ1-1|TRBV5-1|-|-
CASSLGAEAFF
TGCGCCAGCAGCTTGGGAGCTGAAGCTTTCTTT
>TRBJ1-5|TRBV4-2|TRBD1|-
CASSQEGEGQGVSPQHF
TGTGCCAGCAGCCAAGAGGGGGAGGGACAGGGTGTGTCGCCCCAGCATTTT
>TRBJ1-5|TRBV28|-|-
CASRWGGERPQHF
TGTGCCAGCAGATGGGGAGGGGAGAGGCCCCAGCATTTT
>TRBJ1-6|TRBV3-1/TRBV3-2|-|-
CASSQVQADSPLHF
TGTGCCAGCAGCCAAGTGCAGGCAGATTCACCCCTCCACTTT
>TRBJ1-1|TRBV12-3/TRBV12-4|-|few
CASSLGRDTEAFF
TGTGCCAGCAGTTTAGGGCGGGACACTGAAGCTTTCTTT
>TRBJ1-5|TRBV29-1|-|-
CSVEEGGNQPQHF
TGCAGCGTTGAAGAAGGAGGGAATCAGCCCCAGCATTTT
>TRBJ1-1|TRBV12-1|-|-
CASSFFPPQGVYLTEAFF
TGTGCCAGCAGCTTCTTCCCTCCACAGGGAGTTTACTTGACTGAAGCTTTCTTT
>TRBJ1-1|TRBV19|TRBD1|-
CASRSRTGRSTEAFF
TGTGCCAGTAGATCAAGGACAGGACGATCGACTGAAGCTTTCTTT
>TRBJ1-2|TRBV7-8|-|many
CASSSRTAGHGYTF
TGTGCCAGCAGCTCCCGGACAGCGGGGCATGGCTACACCTTC
>TRBJ2-7|TRBV30|TRBD2|-
CAWTIGGDSYEQYF
TGTGCCTGGACCATCGGGGGGGACTCCTACGAGCAGTACTTC
>TRBJ2-7|TRBV28|-|-
CASSFRDTLVGDEQYF
TGTGCCAGCAGTTTCCGGGACACTCTTGTGGGGGACGAGCAGTACTTC
>TRBJ2-7|TRBV4-3|-|-
CASSVNRLDSYEQYF
TGCGCCAGCAGCGTGAACAGGTTAGACTCCTACGAGCAGTACTTC
>TRBJ2-1|TRBV7-9|-|-
CASSLQYNEQFF
TGTGCCAGCAGCTTGCAGTACAATGAGCAGTTCTTC